This T cell receptor (beta chain) was retrieved from a study of read filtering for tumor transcriptome and immune sequencing. At the level of the study: Per sample, TCR-region reads ranged about 3.5 to 11 million by IR-seq, about 85 to 1,400 by RNA-seq.

Molecular barcoded adaptors covering alpha/delta and beta/gamma chains were used on about 390 ng RNA. TCRdb redid the calling of the reads with MiXCR, one entry per CDR3 protein. The sample carries approximately 62,000 distinct CDR3 sequences, approximately 18% recorded once. The CDR3 contains 15 residues. V shed 6 bases and J 5 bases; nucleotides not matched to a gene: 13. The germline gives CDR1 MNHEY, CDR2 SVGAGI. The J gene is TRBJ2-7, the V gene TRBV6-5; TRBD1 agrees at 7 bases. Sequencing was carried out using a population of CD138-negative cells sorted from bone marrow. This TCR was recovered from a donor aged 40 or over with multiple myeloma. The CDR3 region is CASRGGQDFWDEQYF. The CDR3 DNA sequence: TGTGCCAGCAGAGGAGGACAGGACTTTTGGGACGAGCAGTACTTC.